These 21 T cell receptor beta chains share one sample of origin, sequenced in a study (dated by TCRdb to about 2015). The method was 5' RACE. The sequencer was an Illumina MiSeq. The public reads were reanalyzed by TCRdb: fastp trimming at Q25, MiXCR alignment, in-frame beta chains only. Merged by CDR3 protein, the rows form single entries marked with the most common genes and DNA. In this sample the table shows 45,000 to 55,000 distinct CDR3 sequences, more than 20% of which occur a single time. Approximately 3.3% of the sample comes from the top ten. The sequenced material came from tumor-infiltrating naive CD4+ T cells sorted from the breast tumor. The cell subset or site label corresponds to: naive CD4+ T cells, CD4+CD45RA+CD25-. The receptors were gathered from a female donor with breast cancer.

In its sample, this clonotype ranks as medium-sized (0.01 to 0.1%). A junction end diverges from the germline sequence, so it may reflect a read error. The CDR3 protein is CASSLGGAGNSHEQYF. In DNA, the CDR3 is TGCGCCAGCAGCTTGGGTGGAGCAGGGAACTCCCACGAGCAGTACTTC. This rearrangement joins TRBV5-1 to TRBJ2-7; TRBD1 is a possible D gene (5 bases). This CDR3 is 16 amino acids long. From germline, CDR1 is SGHRS and CDR2 YFSETQ.

As regards this clonotype: Germline is not matched at one junction end, which may reflect a read error. The chain links TRBV18 to TRBJ1-1; unclear D gene. The CDR3 is made up of 15 amino acids. Germline CDR1 and CDR2: KGHSH and LQKENI. CDR3 DNA: TGTGCCAGCCCACCACCGTCCACTCAGAACACTGAAGCTTTCTTT. This sequence encodes CASPPPSTQNTEAFF.

The chain links TRBV12-3 or TRBV12-4 to TRBJ1-1; D is unresolved. The CDR3 is 14 amino acids. V was shortened by 8 bases and J by 1 base, with 14 bases between the two germline ends. CDR3 nucleotide sequence: TGTGCCAGCCAAGCTGGGTCTGGGAACACTGAAGCTTTCTTT. It yields the protein CASQAGSGNTEAFF.

This clonotype was detected many times. This chain connects TRBV3-1 to TRBJ1-1; D remains unclear. This CDR3 has 14 residues. Trimming took 1 base from V and 5 from J, leaving 11 bases between them. Germline CDR1 LGHDT, CDR2 YNNKEL (reference sequence). The CDR3 protein is CASSQGGGSTEAFF. Written as DNA, the CDR3 is TGTGCCAGCAGCCAAGGGGGAGGCAGTACTGAAGCTTTCTTT.

This clonotype has more than one count but fewer than ten. The V call is TRBV20-1, the J call TRBJ2-1, with D uncertain. Trimming removed 3 bases at V and 1 base at J, with 13 bases between. The CDR3 is made up of 15 amino acids. Germline V gene sequence: CDR1 DFQATT, CDR2 SNEGSKA (reference sequence). DNA of the CDR3: TGCAGTGCTAGGGCCCCCGAAAGGTCCTACAATGAGCAGTTCTTC. Translating it yields CSARAPERSYNEQFF.

V and J are TRBV11-2 and TRBJ1-1, with unresolved D. CDR3 length: 13 amino acids. Trimming pared 4 bases from V and 4 bases from J, leaving 10 bases between. Looked up from germline, CDR1 is SGHAT and CDR2 is FQNNGV. The CDR3 reads CASSSSMGTEAFF. The CDR3 nucleotides read TGTGCCAGCAGCTCCTCAATGGGCACTGAAGCTTTCTTT.

The chain combines TRBV7-9 with TRBJ2-1; either TRBD1 or TRBD2 may supply D (5 bases each). Trimming cost V 8 bases and J 8 bases, with 10 bases left between them. Germline CDR1 and CDR2: SEHNR and FQNEAQ (reference sequence). The CDR3 loop spans 11 amino acids. The CDR3 loop reads CASRRGDEQFF. The DNA for the CDR3 is TGTGCCAGCCGTCGGGGCGATGAGCAGTTCTTC.

This clonotype was observed a few times. This chain joins TRBV7-9 and TRBJ1-5; D ambiguous. The CDR3 consists of 13 residues. Trimming left V 5 bases short and J 4 bases short, with 9 bases between. Per the germline V gene, CDR1 is SEHNR and CDR2 is FQNEAQ (reference sequence). In DNA form, the CDR3 reads TGTGCCAGCAGCCGAGGACTGAATCAGCCCCAGCATTTT. It translates to CASSRGLNQPQHF.

This chain uses TRBV20-1 with TRBJ2-1; 9 bases agree with TRBD2. The CDR3 is 17 residues long. The V gene end was trimmed by 5 bases and the J gene end by 0 bases; junction bases not matched to a gene: 11. Germline V gene lookup returns CDR1 DFQATT and CDR2 SNEGSKA (reference sequence). CDR3 nucleotide sequence: TGCAGTGCTGCCGGGACTAGCCGCATGAGCTCCTACAATGAGCAGTTCTTC. Translating gives CSAAGTSRMSSYNEQFF.

This clonotype was seen more than once but under ten times. This chain connects TRBV4-3 to TRBJ2-3, with TRBD2 matching 9 bases. The trim removed 4 bases at V and 10 bases at J, leaving 6 bases unmatched. Germline CDR1 is LGHNA and CDR2 is YSLEER. The CDR3 is 13 amino acids. The CDR3 DNA reads as TGCGCCAGCAGCCCCATAAGCGGGAGGTCGCAGTATTTT. This translates into CASSPISGRSQYF.

This sequence joins TRBV30 and TRBJ1-1, with 7 bases matching TRBD1. Germline assignment: CDR1 GTSNPN and CDR2 SVGIG (reference sequence). Losses at the gene ends were 7 bases for V and 1 base for J; bases not matched to a gene: 3. The CDR3 is made up of 12 amino acids. The CDR3 is CASDRENTEAFF. The CDR3 DNA reads as TGTGCCTCTGACAGGGAGAACACTGAAGCTTTCTTT.

CDR3 protein: CASTQYLETDTQYF. CDR3 bases: TGTGCCAGCACCCAGTACCTAGAGACAGATACGCAGTATTTT. The chain couples TRBV7-2 to TRBJ2-3; D gene ambiguous. Germline V gene lookup returns CDR1 SGHTA and CDR2 FQGNSA. The CDR3 contains 14 residues. Trimming stripped 7 bases from V and 3 bases from J, with 14 bases between.

This chain connects TRBV12-3 or TRBV12-4 to TRBJ1-5; weak D call: TRBD1 (5 bases). Trimming removed 6 bases from V and 3 bases from J, with 12 bases in between. This CDR3 contains 14 residues. The DNA of the CDR3 is TGTGCCAGCAGGCGGGACGGATACAATCAGCCCCAGCATTTT. Its protein product is CASRRDGYNQPQHF.

The CDR3 nucleotides read TGTGCCAGCAAGACTGGAGTGAACACTGAAGCTTTCTTT. As protein: CASKTGVNTEAFF. The chain carries TRBV2 and TRBJ1-1; D remains ambiguous. The V end lost 7 bases, the J end lost 0 bases, and 9 bases lay between the germline ends. CDR1 is SNHLY, CDR2 FYNNEI, per germline. The CDR3 contains 13 residues.

J is TRBJ2-5 and V is TRBV15, with 8 positions matching TRBD1. The CDR3 totals 16 residues. Germline V gives CDR1 LNHNV, CDR2 YYDKDF (reference sequence). The junction had 16 bases not matched to a gene; V was cut back by 8 bases and J by 5 bases. The CDR3 bases are TGTGCCACCGGCTATGGGGCAGGGGGCCGAGGGGAGACCCAGTACTTC. Residues: CATGYGAGGRGETQYF.

This clonotype came up a few times. Written as DNA, the CDR3 is TGCGCCAGCAGCCATCCGACAGGGTACTATGGCTACACCTTC. Amino acid sequence: CASSHPTGYYGYTF. The chain employs TRBV4-1 and TRBJ1-2, with TRBD1 matching over 7 bases. Germline trimming cut 3 bases from V and 3 bases from J; bases unmatched to any gene: 4. CDR3 length: 14 residues. The germline V gene encodes CDR1 MGHRA and CDR2 YSYEKL.

This clonotype occurred a few times. The chain employs TRBV9 and TRBJ1-6, with 10 nucleotides matching TRBD1. Germline-derived CDR1 and CDR2 are SGDLS and YYNGEE. V was clipped by 3 bases and J by 0 bases; unmatched bases: 6. There are 18 residues in the CDR3. The DNA for the CDR3 is TGTGCCAGCAGCGCGGGACAGGGGATAAGCTCCTATAATTCACCCCTCCACTTT. Residues: CASSAGQGISSYNSPLHF.

There are a few counts of this clonotype. The J gene is TRBJ1-2, the V gene TRBV5-1; possible D gene TRBD1, 5 bases. Trimming took off 1 base at V and 4 bases at J, with 11 bases between the two ends. CDR1 SGHRS and CDR2 YFSETQ come from the germline V gene. This CDR3 has 14 residues. The CDR3 region is CASSLSGALYGYTF. The CDR3 nucleotides are TGCGCCAGCAGCTTGAGTGGGGCCCTCTATGGCTACACCTTC.

The chain uses TRBV3-1 and TRBJ2-7; 9 bases line up with TRBD1. The J segment lost 4 bases and the V segment lost 2 bases, leaving 6 bases of the junction unmatched. The CDR3 contains 15 residues. In germline, CDR1 is LGHDT, CDR2 YNNKEL (reference sequence). The CDR3 DNA reads as TGTGCCAGCAGCCAACGGGGACAGGGTCCTTACGAGCAGTACTTC. Residues: CASSQRGQGPYEQYF.

This sequence joins TRBV30 and TRBJ1-5; unclear D gene. Deletions cut 1 base from V and 6 bases from J, with 7 bases between. CDR1 is GTSNPN and CDR2 is SVGIG in the germline V gene (reference sequence). The CDR3 is 12 amino acids. The CDR3 region is CAWSGSSQPQHF. CDR3 sequence (DNA): TGTGCCTGGAGTGGTTCGAGTCAGCCCCAGCATTTT.

This clonotype was detected ten times or more. The chain has TRBV6-2 or TRBV6-3 and TRBJ2-5; no reliable D call. CDR1 MNHEY and CDR2 SVGEGT come from the germline V gene. Trimming left V 2 bases short and J 2 bases short, with 6 bases between. This CDR3 has 13 residues. CDR3 bases: TGTGCCAGCAGTTACGGACGGCAAGAGACCCAGTACTTC. Its protein product is CASSYGRQETQYF.